This TCR beta chain was identified during a study of blood T cell repertoires in COVID-19. Only one count was recorded for this clone. The ends lost 5 bases at V and 0 bases at J; junction bases unmatched: 6. This CDR3 spans 16 amino acids. CDR1 SNHLY and CDR2 FYNNEI come from the germline V gene. Assay: immunoSEQ multiplex PCR; the TCRdb copy retains only in-frame clones and omits some. The sample records about 52,000 clones, roughly 86% being singletons. The receptor's source is a man older than 75 with active or convalescent COVID-19. The V call is TRBV2, the J call TRBJ2-2; 7 bases are shared with TRBD1. The source material was peripheral blood. The DNA of the CDR3 is TGTGCCAGCAGTACAAGGGACAGCGCGAACACCGGGGAGCTGTTTTTT. It yields the protein CASSTRDSANTGELFF. The full variable domain, completed using reference TRBV2 and TRBJ2-2, is EPEVTQTPSHQVTQMGQEVILRCVPISNHLYFYWYRQILGQKVEFLVSFYNNEISEKSEIFDDQFSVERPDGSNFTLKIRSTKLEDSAMYFCASSTRDSANTGELFFGEGSRLTVL.